A single sample is the source of the 8 T cell receptor beta chains below, sequenced in a study of T cell responses to AZD1222 COVID-19 vaccine. Using immunoSEQ multiplex PCR, the repertoire was profiled, and TCRdb retains in-frame clones only, with some absent. The sample has approximately 150,000 clones, roughly 90% seen once. The source was peripheral blood, collected 28 days after the second AZD1222 dose. These TCRs come from an adult who received the AZD1222 COVID-19 vaccine.

The chain couples TRBV7-2 to TRBJ1-5; D is unresolved. The V gene's germline CDR1 is SGHTA and CDR2 FQGNSA. V lost 5 bases, J lost 5 bases, and 16 bases lay in between. This CDR3 is 15 amino acids long. Written as DNA, the CDR3 is TGTGCCAGCAGCCCGCCGTTTAGGACTCATCAGCCCCAGCATTTT. Its translation: CASSPPFRTHQPQHF.

CDR3 sequence: CASSSQGSGGYTF. CDR3 sequence (DNA): TGTGCCAGCAGCTCACAGGGCTCGGGCGGCTACACCTTC. The V and J genes are TRBV6-5 and TRBJ1-2, with D tentatively TRBD1 (6 bases). CDR3 size: 13 residues. CDR1 and CDR2 (germline): MNHEY, SVGAGI. Trimming removed 6 bases at V and 8 bases at J, with 16 bases between.

The rearrangement joins TRBV7-9 to TRBJ2-2, with D uncertain. The CDR3 covers 18 residues. Germline CDR1 and CDR2: SEHNR and FQNEAQ (reference sequence). Deletions cut 2 bases from V and 7 bases from J, with 23 bases between. CDR3 region: CASSLIPRESVDGGELFF. Here the CDR3 DNA reads TGTGCCAGCAGCTTAATTCCTAGAGAGAGTGTCGACGGCGGGGAGCTGTTTTTT.

The chain recombines TRBV19 with TRBJ1-2; 7 bases map to TRBD1. The CDR3 is 15 amino acids. CDR1 and CDR2 (germline): LNHDA, SQIVND (reference sequence). V dropped 1 base and J dropped 4; count of bases not matched to a gene: 6. The CDR3 loop reads CASSIAPGQAYGYTF. The DNA for the CDR3 is TGTGCCAGTAGTATAGCCCCCGGACAGGCCTATGGCTACACCTTC.

The V and J genes are TRBV4-3 and TRBJ1-2; D gene ambiguous. Germline V lookup: CDR1 LGHNA, CDR2 YSLEER. The CDR3 extends over 15 amino acids. Between the trimmed V and J ends, which lost 4 bases and 4 bases, there was a span of 16 bases. The CDR3 region is CASSLELGPFYGYTF. In DNA form, the CDR3 reads TGCGCCAGCAGCCTGGAACTTGGTCCGTTCTATGGCTACACCTTC.

CDR3 residues: CASTPRGNTEAFF. The CDR3 region has the DNA TGTGCCAGCACCCCCAGGGGGAACACTGAAGCTTTCTTT. The chain carries TRBV6-2 or TRBV6-3 and TRBJ1-1, with D maybe TRBD1 (6 bases). V was clipped by 7 bases and J by 1 base, with 10 bases between them. Germline CDR1 is MNHEY and CDR2 is SVGEGT. The length of the CDR3 is 13 residues.

The sample holds one count of this clone. Here the CDR3 reads CASSAGQANTEAFF. The CDR3 DNA reads TGTGCCAGCTCGGCGGGACAGGCGAACACTGAAGCTTTCTTT. The chain couples TRBV18 to TRBJ1-1; the match to TRBD1 covers 8 bases. J gave up 1 base and V 6 bases, and 4 bases lay outside the gene matches. Germline V CDR1 and CDR2: KGHSH, LQKENI. The length of the CDR3 is 14 residues.

The chain is built from TRBV3-1 (or the pseudogene TRBV3-2) and TRBJ1-5, with 10 bases aligning to TRBD1. Germline V gene sequence: CDR1 LGHDT, CDR2 YNNKEL (reference sequence). J was trimmed by 3 bases and V by 6 bases; bases with no gene match: 2. The CDR3 loop spans 14 amino acids. The CDR3 region is CASSDRGHNQPQHF. The DNA for the CDR3 is TGTGCCAGCAGTGACAGGGGGCACAATCAGCCCCAGCATTTT.